This T cell receptor (beta chain) came from a study of blood T cells in healthy people across ages (dated by TCRdb to the mid-2010s). Regarding the research as a whole: In model experiments, template switching captured roughly one uniquely barcoded TCR beta cDNA molecule for every two T cells. Age-related changes in TCR beta repertoire diversity were measured in the study by deep sequencing normalized with unique cDNA molecular identifiers. Four age groups were formed from the donors: young (average approximately 17 years), middle-aged (approximately 39), aged (around 62) and long-lived (around 82). The study analyzed two additional independent replicas of 1 million unique cDNA reads from the same blood draw for two donors, one aged 18 to 29 and one aged 80 or older.

Donors were 40 or so systemically healthy Caucasian individuals from Russia aged roughly 6 to 100 years. About 9.1 milliliters of peripheral blood were collected from each donor into EDTA-treated Vacutainer tubes. Ficoll-Paque density-gradient centrifugation was used to isolate PBMCs, with at least 7 million obtained per sample. Trizol reagent was used to extract total RNA from the PBMCs, yielding at least 6 micrograms per sample. For every donor, flow cytometry on a PBMC aliquot measured the percentage of naive CD45RAhigh/CD27high T cells. The library was obtained by 5' RACE. The sequencer listed for this sample is Illumina HiSeq 2500. A second PCR of about 6 to 12 cycles was run with a J-beta primer mix and a sample-barcoded 5' primer. Each TCR beta cDNA molecule received a unique molecular identifier from a template-switch 5' adaptor carrying 12 random nucleotides. Each sample yielded at least 2.5 million CDR3-containing paired-end reads. All of the RNA was converted into first-strand cDNA using the Mint cDNA synthesis kit, with a TRBC-specific oligonucleotide serving as the primer. Following uracil-DNA glycosylase treatment, a first 18-cycle PCR with universal primers M1SS and BC2_uni_R was performed on all cDNA. Under the source paper's analysis protocol: For normalization, 1 million high-quality reads, each with a distinct molecular identifier, were randomly selected from each sample. Reads with shared molecular identifiers were discarded instead of being binned into consensus sequences. CDR3 identification, clonotype clustering and error correction used MiTCR with a Q25 quality threshold and the strictest error-elimination algorithm. Lower-bound total TCR beta diversity was estimated with a nonparametric unseen species model using Euler transformation. TCRdb ran its own pipeline on the public reads, namely fastp trimming at Q25 and MiXCR clone calling, and kept in-frame beta chains. Every CDR3 protein is listed once, alongside the most common genes and DNA of its rows. It is TCRdb's table, rather than the study itself, that gives the V and J calls and clone size. The sample contains over 700,000 distinct CDR3 sequences, just under 25% of them found a single time. The ten largest clones represent 9.4% of the sample.

A word on this clonotype: There is no known antigen for this receptor. Per-nucleotide qualities are absent, and no much larger clonotype sits a single base away.

In the germline V gene, CDR1 corresponds to SGHDN and CDR2 to FVKESK. From cysteine to phenylalanine, the CDR3 is 13 amino acids long. The kept DNA is CDR3 alone, 39 bases in frame from the first base. The full study reports these points: As age increased, observed TCR beta diversity per million T cells dropped in a roughly linear way, and a significant reduction was already evident by age 40. Compared with the aged group, more naive CD4+ T cells, fewer expanded clones and increased TCR diversity were shown by the long-lived group, suggesting age selection. Bulk unsorted PBMC profiling prevented conclusive comparison of naive and antigen-experienced compartments. The CMV infection status of donors was not known, potentially confounding age-related changes in expanded clonotypes. Total diversity estimates from one million sequenced T cells were considered lower bounds and underestimates. The percentage of naive T cells measured by flow cytometry correlated strongly with observed TCR beta diversity.

These same data were also listed under a study on T cells of mothers and their children. That second publication adds: Nine systemically healthy Caucasian individuals, comprising three mothers and their six children, were included as donors. cDNA synthesis used all of the extracted RNA, with 1.5 ug of RNA in each 15 ul reaction. In the second PCR, sample barcodes and 2-4 random nucleotides were introduced via the M1S primer. Each mother yielded over 8.5 million TCR beta CDR3 reads and each child roughly 3 million reads. Thymic selection similarly shapes TCR recombination output in related and unrelated pairs, with minor effect from inherited differences. Normalized repertoire overlap in related mother-child pairs was always slightly higher than in unrelated mother-child pairs, but the difference was never significant. No persistent microchimeric T cell clones were detected, at a sensitivity of approximately 90 clones per million clonotypes. In the study, deep NGS was used to compare the TCR beta repertoires of mothers and children, and features distinguishing related mother-child pairs from unrelated individuals were sought. On average, the children were approximately 12 +/- 4 years old, while the mothers were around 40 +/- 4 years old. After adapter ligation with NEBNext reagents, the libraries were sequenced on Illumina HiSeq 2000 with 100+100 nt paired-end reads. To prevent cross-contamination, the mother and child libraries were prepared a month apart and were sequenced in separate runs. For each donor, between about 450,000 and 2,300,000 distinct TCR beta clonotypes were identified. Naive TCR beta clonotypes were estimated from low-frequency clonotypes matched to each donor's FACS-determined naive share, without sorting.

The sequenced material came from blood. The TCR comes from a boy younger than 18 in good health. The chain is encoded by TRBV14 joined to TRBJ2-1; a weak D assignment points to TRBD2 (6 bases agree). Matching the DNA end better, TRBJ2-7 makes the J call doubtful. Read as DNA, the sequence is TGTGCCAGCAGCCCAAGCGCGGGAAACGAGCAGTACTTC. Its amino acids are CASSPSAGNEQYF.